What follows are 31 T cell receptor beta chains derived from one specimen sequenced in a study of patients and donors after allogeneic stem cell transplantation. One entry per CDR3 protein, called by TCRdb with MiXCR from the RT-PCR reads. The sample shows around 150,000 distinct CDR3 sequences, about two fifths of them seen only once. Sequenced: blood, either unsorted or a sorted T cell fraction (not recorded which). These receptors were obtained from a human donor who was either an allogeneic HSCT recipient or a stem cell or donor lymphocyte infusion donor (not recorded which). It is not recorded whose cells these are; they may come from a transplant donor.

The genes are TRBV6-2 or TRBV6-3 and TRBJ2-2, with D possibly TRBD1 on 5 matching bases. Germline CDR1 is MNHEY and CDR2 is SVGEGT. V was shortened by 2 bases and J by 4 bases, with 8 bases between the two germline ends. CDR3 length equals 14 residues. In DNA, the CDR3 is TGTGCCAGCAGTTACGCAGGGCCCACCGGGGAGCTGTTTTTT. Encoded protein: CASSYAGPTGELFF.

The chain links TRBV20-1 to TRBJ1-4; a weak D match, TRBD1 (5 bases). The CDR3 totals 14 residues. With 3 bases removed from V and 4 bases from J, the gap between germline ends came to 12 bases. Germline lookup yields CDR1 DFQATT and CDR2 SNEGSKA (reference sequence). This chain's CDR3 is CSASRQLYNEKLFF. The CDR3 coding sequence is TGCAGTGCTAGCAGACAGCTTTATAATGAAAAACTGTTTTTT.

This chain uses TRBV5-4 with TRBJ1-1; tentatively, D is TRBD1 (6 bases). Per the germline V gene, CDR1 is SGHNT and CDR2 is YYREEE (reference sequence). V lost 0 bases, J lost 4 bases, and 16 bases lay in between. CDR3 length: 16 amino acids. The CDR3 nucleotides read TGTGCCAGCAGCTTGGCCGAAGGGGGAACAGGCACTGAAGCTTTCTTT. It is translated as CASSLAEGGTGTEAFF.

The chain couples TRBV28 to TRBJ1-1; TRBD1 matches 9 bases. V was pared by 3 bases and J by 5 bases, with 7 bases of the junction left unmatched. This CDR3 comprises 15 residues. In germline, CDR1 is MDHEN, CDR2 SYDVKM. The CDR3 protein is CASSLGNRGPTEAFF. As DNA, the CDR3 is TGTGCCAGCAGTTTGGGGAACAGGGGGCCTACTGAAGCTTTCTTT. Looking up the rest from reference TRBV28 and TRBJ1-1 gives the full variable domain: DVKVTQSSRYLVKRTGEKVFLECVQDMDHENMFWYRQDPGLGLRLIYFSYDVKMKEKGDIPEGYSVSREKKERFSLILESASTNQTSMYLCASSLGNRGPTEAFFGQGTRLTVV.

This clonotype was seen more than once but under ten times. The CDR3 reads CAMLLRHNYGYTF. As DNA, the CDR3 is TGTGCCATGCTCTTAAGGCATAACTATGGCTACACCTTC. The chain joins TRBV2 to TRBJ1-2, with D hard to call. With 10 bases removed from V and 1 base from J, the gap between germline ends came to 13 bases. Germline-derived CDR1 and CDR2 are SNHLY and FYNNEI. The CDR3 has 13 amino acids.

The chain couples TRBV5-8 to TRBJ2-7; D possibly matches TRBD1 or TRBD2 (5 bases each). Deletions cut 4 bases from V and 2 bases from J, with 19 bases between. CDR3 length: 16 residues. Looked up from germline, CDR1 is SGHTS and CDR2 is YDEGEE. The DNA for the CDR3 is TGTGCCAGCAGCCTGAAAGGGACCCATATCCCCTACGAGCAGTACGTC. Protein sequence: CASSLKGTHIPYEQYV.

The chain combines TRBV29-1 with TRBJ1-3; weak D call: TRBD1 (6 bases). Germline values: CDR1 SQVTM, CDR2 ANQGSEA. The CDR3 runs 13 residues. The CDR3 here is CGGGLSSGNTIYF. The CDR3, as DNA: TGCGGAGGGGGGTTGAGCTCTGGAAACACCATATATTTT. Full variable domain (rest looked up from reference TRBV29-1 and TRBJ1-3): SAVISQKPSRDICQRGTSLTIQCQVDSQVTMMFWYRQQPGQSLTLIATANQGSEATYESGFVIDKFPISRPNLTFSTLTVSNMSPEDSSIYLCGGGLSSGNTIYFGEGSWLTVV.

The chain uses TRBV7-3 and TRBJ2-2; D unresolved. From germline, CDR1 is SGHTA and CDR2 FQGTGA. The CDR3 contains 16 residues. V lost 2 bases and J lost 0, with 10 bases in between. CDR3 bases: TGTGCCAGCAGCTTAGTACCACCGACGAACACCGGGGAGCTGTTTTTT. It specifies CASSLVPPTNTGELFF.

This clonotype was recorded a few times. The V call is TRBV5-6, the J call TRBJ1-1, with a weak D call TRBD1 (6 bases). In germline, CDR1 is SGHDT, CDR2 YYEEEE. Trimming cost V 4 bases and J 0 bases, with 10 bases left between them. This CDR3 region has 14 residues. The CDR3 sequence is CASSQGSVNTEAFF. CDR3 coding DNA: TGTGCCAGCAGCCAGGGGAGTGTGAACACTGAAGCTTTCTTT. Drawing the rest from reference TRBV5-6 and TRBJ1-1, the complete variable domain is DAGVTQSPTHLIKTRGQQVTLRCSPKSGHDTVSWYQQALGQGPQFIFQYYEEEERQRGNFPDRFSGHQFPNYSSELNVNALLLGDSALYLCASSQGSVNTEAFFGQGTRLTVV.

Only a few counts were recorded for this clonotype. The CDR3 nucleotides read TGCAGTGCTAGAGAGGGGACAGTCTATGGCTACACCTTC. It specifies CSAREGTVYGYTF. J is TRBJ1-2 and V is TRBV20-1; 7 bases agree with TRBD1. The CDR3 loop spans 13 amino acids. Germline CDR1 and CDR2: DFQATT and SNEGSKA (reference sequence). Trimming took 0 bases from V and 4 from J; bases not matched to a gene: 2.

This clonotype has just a few counts. The chain carries TRBV12-3 or TRBV12-4 and TRBJ1-5; D is perhaps TRBD1 (5 bases). This CDR3 spans 14 amino acids. Trimming removed 2 bases at V and 7 bases at J, with 12 bases between. CDR3 in amino acids: CASSLSLGGQPQHF. DNA for the CDR3: TGTGCCAGCAGTTTATCCTTGGGGGGGCAGCCCCAGCATTTT.

V usage is TRBV4-3 and J usage is TRBJ2-5; 7 positions agree with TRBD1. This CDR3 comprises 16 residues. After removal of 1 base from V and 4 bases from J, the junction contained 9 bases not matched to a gene. Germline loops: CDR1 LGHNA, CDR2 YSLEER. In DNA form, the CDR3 reads TGCGCCAGCAGCCAAGGTCAGACAGGGAGAGGAGAGACCCAGTACTTC. This gives the protein CASSQGQTGRGETQYF.

The chain recombines TRBV12-3 or TRBV12-4 with TRBJ2-2; the D is unclear. V was shortened by 6 bases and J by 7 bases, with 9 bases between the two germline ends. The CDR3 extends over 12 amino acids. The CDR3 is CASSYPLGELFF. The CDR3 DNA sequence: TGTGCCAGCAGCTACCCCCTCGGGGAGCTGTTTTTT.

This clonotype was counted between two and nine times. The chain joins TRBV7-9 to TRBJ1-4; D is undetermined. Germline V gene data show CDR1 as SEHNR and CDR2 as FQNEAQ (reference sequence). CDR3 length: 15 amino acids. Trimming removed 4 bases at V and 8 bases at J, with 17 bases between. The CDR3 nucleotides are TGTGCCAGCAGCTCTTCGGGTTCCCAAATCGAAAAACTGTTTTTT. It is translated as CASSSSGSQIEKLFF.

This clonotype turned up a few times. The chain is built from TRBV10-3 and TRBJ2-7, with 7 bases identical to TRBD1. From germline, CDR1 is ENHRY and CDR2 SYGVKD. This CDR3 has 13 residues. The trim removed 3 bases at V and 3 bases at J, leaving 2 bases unmatched. The CDR3 region is CAISDRGFYEQYF. The CDR3 DNA is TGTGCCATCAGTGACAGGGGGTTCTACGAGCAGTACTTC.

This clonotype showed up just a few times. This chain uses TRBV5-1 with TRBJ1-1, with a weak D call TRBD1 (6 bases). CDR3 length: 15 residues. Between the trimmed V and J ends, which lost 1 base and 3 bases, there was a span of 13 bases. Germline CDR1 and CDR2: SGHRS and YFSETQ. The CDR3 loop reads CASSLTGLAYTEAFF. CDR3 nucleotide sequence: TGCGCCAGCAGCTTGACAGGGTTGGCCTACACTGAAGCTTTCTTT.

The rearrangement joins TRBV12-3 or TRBV12-4 to TRBJ2-3; 8 nucleotides match TRBD2. This CDR3 has 17 amino acids. The trim removed 5 bases at V and 5 bases at J, leaving 15 bases unmatched. The CDR3 region has the DNA TGTGCCAGCAGTCCAATTCCGGGACTAGGGTCAGGAGATACGCAGTATTTT. It translates to CASSPIPGLGSGDTQYF.

This clonotype was detected a few times. This chain links TRBV28 with TRBJ2-3; a weak D match, TRBD1 (5 bases). The germline V gene has CDR1 MDHEN and CDR2 SYDVKM. V shed 8 bases and J shed 1 base, with 10 bases lying between them. CDR3 length: 13 amino acids. The CDR3 coding sequence is TGTGCCAGCGACAGTGGGGGCACAGATACGCAGTATTTT. It codes for CASDSGGTDTQYF. The variable domain in full, with the rest retrieved from reference TRBV28 and TRBJ2-3, is DVKVTQSSRYLVKRTGEKVFLECVQDMDHENMFWYRQDPGLGLRLIYFSYDVKMKEKGDIPEGYSVSREKKERFSLILESASTNQTSMYLCASDSGGTDTQYFGPGTRLTVL.

The rearrangement joins TRBV27 to TRBJ2-1, with D unclear. Germline lookup yields CDR1 MNHEY and CDR2 SMNVEV (reference sequence). V lost 2 bases, J lost 0 bases, and 11 bases lay in between. CDR3 length: 16 residues. The CDR3 sequence: CASSLALSLSYNEQFF. The DNA for the CDR3 is TGTGCCAGCAGTTTAGCTCTTTCGCTCTCCTACAATGAGCAGTTCTTC.

CDR3 sequence reads: CASSLEPGRSTQYF. CDR3 coding DNA: TGTGCCAGCAGCTTAGAGCCCGGTCGTAGTACGCAGTATTTT. The chain couples TRBV7-9 to TRBJ2-3; D remains unclear. The ends were cut back, 1 base at V and 8 bases at J, with 13 bases in the middle. Germline CDR1 reads SEHNR; CDR2 reads FQNEAQ (reference sequence). The CDR3 is made up of 14 amino acids. The entire variable domain, with the rest obtained from reference TRBV7-9 and TRBJ2-3, is as follows: DTGVSQNPRHKITKRGQNVTFRCDPISEHNRLYWYRQTLGQGPEFLTYFQNEAQLEKSRLLSDRFSAERPKGSFSTLEIQRTEQGDSAMYLCASSLEPGRSTQYFGPGTRLTVL.

The rearrangement joins TRBV6-2 or TRBV6-3 to TRBJ1-6; 12 positions match TRBD1. V gave up 4 bases and J gave up 14 bases; unmatched junction bases: 18. This CDR3 contains 18 residues. Looked up from germline, CDR1 is MNHEY and CDR2 is SVGEGT. CDR3 loop: CASSSQAVGGTGGLTLHF. The CDR3 DNA reads TGTGCCAGCAGTTCCCAAGCGGTCGGCGGGACAGGGGGCTTAACCCTCCACTTT.

The CDR3 loop is CSARDDRGYGYTF. The CDR3 coding sequence is TGCAGTGCTAGAGATGACAGGGGCTATGGCTACACCTTC. The chain is built from TRBV20-1 and TRBJ1-2; 8 nucleotides align to TRBD1. V was clipped by 0 bases and J by 4 bases; unmatched bases: 1. The CDR3 contains 13 residues. Germline loops: CDR1 DFQATT, CDR2 SNEGSKA (reference sequence).

The chain joins TRBV4-2 to TRBJ2-3; 12 positions match TRBD2. This CDR3 region has 17 residues. V was pared by 3 bases and J by 0 bases, with 4 bases of the junction left unmatched. CDR1 and CDR2 (germline): LGHNA, YNFKEQ. The CDR3 region has the DNA TGTGCCAGCAGCCACCGACTAGCGGGGGCTAGCACAGATACGCAGTATTTT. Its protein product is CASSHRLAGASTDTQYF.

The chain couples TRBV28 to TRBJ1-2, with no clear D. This CDR3 is built from 15 residues. The V end was cut by 7 bases, the J end by 5 bases, with 20 bases between. Germline CDR1 is MDHEN and CDR2 is SYDVKM. The DNA for the CDR3 is TGTGCCAGCACGCTCCTTTCCCCAGAGTTATATGGCTACACCTTC. Its protein is CASTLLSPELYGYTF.

The chain uses TRBV28 and TRBJ1-1; D uncertain. Germline values: CDR1 MDHEN, CDR2 SYDVKM. CDR3 length: 11 amino acids. With 7 bases removed from V and 11 bases from J, the gap between germline ends came to 14 bases. CDR3 region: CASKQLRIAFF. The CDR3 nucleotides read TGTGCCAGCAAACAGCTACGAATTGCTTTCTTT.

This clonotype occurred a few times. The rearrangement links TRBV5-1 to TRBJ1-2; TRBD1 is a possible D gene (5 bases). V lost 0 bases and J 3 bases, leaving 9 bases between the germline ends. Germline V gene lookup returns CDR1 SGHRS and CDR2 YFSETQ. The CDR3 has 14 amino acids. The CDR3 coding sequence is TGCGCCAGCAGCTTGGATTTAGGGGACTATGGCTACACCTTC. This encodes CASSLDLGDYGYTF.

The rearrangement links TRBV3-1 to TRBJ2-1, with D uncertain. Germline loops: CDR1 LGHDT, CDR2 YNNKEL (reference sequence). The length of the CDR3 is 12 residues. The ends were cut back, 5 bases at V and 3 bases at J, with 5 bases in the middle. The CDR3 DNA is TGTGCCAGCAGCGATAACTACAATGAGCAGTTCTTC. Its protein product is CASSDNYNEQFF.

As regards this clonotype: As the CDR3 is not closed by the conserved phenylalanine or tryptophan, this likely results from a read error. The DNA is left out, because the CDR3 cannot be placed on it with certainty; the CDR3 is given as TCRdb lists it. V is TRBV5-4 and J is TRBJ2-7; TRBD1 is the table's D call, not checked against the DNA. Both ends counted, the CDR3 spans 13 residues. The germline CDR1 and CDR2 sequences are SGHNT and YYREEE (reference sequence). This CDR3 reads CASSPRPREELLI.

V gene TRBV15 combines with J gene TRBJ2-7; a weak D match, TRBD1 (6 bases). The ends were cut back, 4 bases at V and 1 base at J, with 11 bases in the middle. The CDR3 is made up of 14 amino acids. CDR1 LNHNV and CDR2 YYDKDF come from the germline V gene (reference sequence). The chain's CDR3 is CATSTADSSYEQYF. CDR3 DNA: TGTGCCACCAGCACAGCGGACAGTTCCTACGAGCAGTACTTC. Full variable domain (rest looked up from reference TRBV15 and TRBJ2-7): DAMVIQNPRYQVTQFGKPVTLSCSQTLNHNVMYWYQQKSSQAPKLLFHYYDKDFNNEADTPDNFQSRRPNTSFCFLDIRSPGLGDTAMYLCATSTADSSYEQYFGPGTRLTVT.

This rearrangement joins TRBV20-1 to TRBJ2-4; D tentatively fits TRBD1 or TRBD2 (5 bases each). CDR1 and CDR2 (germline): DFQATT, SNEGSKA (reference sequence). V was clipped by 7 bases and J by 1 base, with 17 bases between them. The CDR3 spans 15 residues. CDR3 in DNA: TGCAGTGTCCCGGGGACGTACATTGCCAAAAACATTCAGTACTTC. This gives the protein CSVPGTYIAKNIQYF.

The genes are TRBV6-5 and TRBJ2-2; 8 bases agree with TRBD2. The CDR3 has 14 residues. CDR1 is MNHEY, CDR2 SVGAGI, per germline. V lost 7 bases and J lost 5; bases outside the gene matches: 6. CDR3 residues: CASTPGGRTGELFF. Written as DNA, the CDR3 is TGTGCCAGCACCCCGGGGGGGCGAACCGGGGAGCTGTTTTTT.